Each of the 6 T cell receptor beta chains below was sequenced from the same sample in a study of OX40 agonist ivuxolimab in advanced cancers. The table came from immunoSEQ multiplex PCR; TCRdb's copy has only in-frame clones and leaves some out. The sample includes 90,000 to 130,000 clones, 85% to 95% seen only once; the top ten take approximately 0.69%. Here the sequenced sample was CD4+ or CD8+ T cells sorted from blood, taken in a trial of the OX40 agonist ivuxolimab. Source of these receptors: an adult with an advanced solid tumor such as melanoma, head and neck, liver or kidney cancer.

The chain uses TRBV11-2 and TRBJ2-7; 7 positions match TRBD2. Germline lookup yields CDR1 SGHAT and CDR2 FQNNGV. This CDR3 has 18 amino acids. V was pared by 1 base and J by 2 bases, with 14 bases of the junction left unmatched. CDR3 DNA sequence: TGTGCCAGCAGCTTAGTTAGGTCTAGCGGTGGGGATACCTACGAGCAGTACTTC. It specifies CASSLVRSSGGDTYEQYF.

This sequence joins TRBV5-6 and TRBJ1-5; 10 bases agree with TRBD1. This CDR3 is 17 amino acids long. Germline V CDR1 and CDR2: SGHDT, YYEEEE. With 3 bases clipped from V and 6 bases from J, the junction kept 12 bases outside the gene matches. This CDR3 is CASSSRRQGAGGQPQHF. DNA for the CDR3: TGTGCCAGCAGCTCCCGTCGACAGGGGGCGGGGGGTCAGCCCCAGCATTTT.

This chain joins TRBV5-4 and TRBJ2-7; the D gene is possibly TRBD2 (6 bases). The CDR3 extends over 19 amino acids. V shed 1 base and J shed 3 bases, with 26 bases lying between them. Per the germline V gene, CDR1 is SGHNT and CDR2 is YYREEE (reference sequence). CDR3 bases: TGTGCCAGCAGCTTGCGGCGTGATAGCGGCTTCTGGGGGGACTACGAGCAGTACTTC. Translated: CASSLRRDSGFWGDYEQYF.

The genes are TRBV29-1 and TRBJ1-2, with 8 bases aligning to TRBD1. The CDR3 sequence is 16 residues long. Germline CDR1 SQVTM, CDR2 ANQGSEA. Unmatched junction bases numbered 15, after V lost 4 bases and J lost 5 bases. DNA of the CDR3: TGCAGCGTTGTTCTCCGGGCGGACAGGGATGCTTATGGCTACACCTTC. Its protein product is CSVVLRADRDAYGYTF.

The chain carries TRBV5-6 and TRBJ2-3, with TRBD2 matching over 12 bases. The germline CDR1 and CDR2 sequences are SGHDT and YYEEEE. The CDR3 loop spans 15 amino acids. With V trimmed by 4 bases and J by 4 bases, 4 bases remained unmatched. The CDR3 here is CASSVRTSGADTQYF. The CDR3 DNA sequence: TGTGCCAGCAGCGTTCGGACTAGCGGGGCAGATACGCAGTATTTT.

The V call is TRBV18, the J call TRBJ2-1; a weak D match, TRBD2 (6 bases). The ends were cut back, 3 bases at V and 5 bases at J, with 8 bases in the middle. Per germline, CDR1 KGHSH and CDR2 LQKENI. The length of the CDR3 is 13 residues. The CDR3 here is CASSPGTHNEQFF. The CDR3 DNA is TGTGCCAGCTCACCGGGGACTCACAATGAGCAGTTCTTC.